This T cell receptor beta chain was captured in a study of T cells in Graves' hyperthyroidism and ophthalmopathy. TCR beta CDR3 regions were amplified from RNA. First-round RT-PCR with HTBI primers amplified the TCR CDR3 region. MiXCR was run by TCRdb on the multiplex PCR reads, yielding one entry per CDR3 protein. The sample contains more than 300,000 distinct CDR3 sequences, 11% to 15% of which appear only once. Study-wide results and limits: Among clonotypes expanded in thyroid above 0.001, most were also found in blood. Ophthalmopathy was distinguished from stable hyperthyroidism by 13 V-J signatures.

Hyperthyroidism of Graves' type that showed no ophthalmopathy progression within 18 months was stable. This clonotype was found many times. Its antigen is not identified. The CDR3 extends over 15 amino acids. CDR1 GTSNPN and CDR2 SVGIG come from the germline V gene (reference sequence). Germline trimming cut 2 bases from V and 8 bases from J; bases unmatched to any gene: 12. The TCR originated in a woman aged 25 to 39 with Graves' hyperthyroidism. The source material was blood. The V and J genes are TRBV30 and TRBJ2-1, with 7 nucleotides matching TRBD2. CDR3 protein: CAWSQKGGSSDEQFF. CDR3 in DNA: TGTGCCTGGAGTCAAAAGGGAGGGAGTAGTGATGAGCAGTTCTTC.